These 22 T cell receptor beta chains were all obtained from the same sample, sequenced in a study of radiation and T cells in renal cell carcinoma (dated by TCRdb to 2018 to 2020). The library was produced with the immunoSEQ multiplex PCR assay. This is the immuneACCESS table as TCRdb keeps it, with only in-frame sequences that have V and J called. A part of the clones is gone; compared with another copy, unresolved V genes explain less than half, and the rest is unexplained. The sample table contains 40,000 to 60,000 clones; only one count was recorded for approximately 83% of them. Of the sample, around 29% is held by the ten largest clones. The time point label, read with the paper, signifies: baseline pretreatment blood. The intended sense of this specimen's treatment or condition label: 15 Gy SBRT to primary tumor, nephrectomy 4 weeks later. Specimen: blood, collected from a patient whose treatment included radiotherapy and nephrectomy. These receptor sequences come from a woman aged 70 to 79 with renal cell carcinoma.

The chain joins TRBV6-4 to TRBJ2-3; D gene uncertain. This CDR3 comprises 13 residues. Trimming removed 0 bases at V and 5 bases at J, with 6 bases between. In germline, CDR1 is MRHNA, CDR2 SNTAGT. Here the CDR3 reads CASSDSGIDTQYF. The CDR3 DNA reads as TGTGCCAGCAGTGACTCGGGGATAGATACGCAGTATTTT.

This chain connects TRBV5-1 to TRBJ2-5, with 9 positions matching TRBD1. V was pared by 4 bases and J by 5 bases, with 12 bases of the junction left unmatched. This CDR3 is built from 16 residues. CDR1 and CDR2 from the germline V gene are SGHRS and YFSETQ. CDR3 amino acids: CASSPLPGTGLETQYF. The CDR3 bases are TGCGCCAGCAGCCCCTTACCCGGGACAGGGTTGGAGACCCAGTACTTC.

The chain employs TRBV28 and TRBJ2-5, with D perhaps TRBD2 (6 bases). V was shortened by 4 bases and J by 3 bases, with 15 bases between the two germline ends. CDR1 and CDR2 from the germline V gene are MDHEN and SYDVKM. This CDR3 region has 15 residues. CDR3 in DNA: TGTGCCAGCAGTTCGGAGGGGAGAGCGGAAGAGACCCAGTACTTC. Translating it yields CASSSEGRAEETQYF.

CDR3 nucleotide sequence: TGCGCCAGCAGTGAGTCGATTAGGGAAGGGGAAAAACTGTTTTTT. Residues: CASSESIREGEKLFF. The chain links TRBV10-1 to TRBJ1-4; the D is unclear. V dropped 0 bases and J dropped 8 bases, with 13 bases sitting between them. The CDR3 length is 15 residues. CDR1 is WNHNN, CDR2 SYGVQD, per germline (reference sequence).

CDR3 sequence: CASSWTERGAGYTF. CDR3 bases: TGCGCCAGCAGCTGGACAGAACGCGGGGCTGGCTACACCTTC. V usage is TRBV5-1 and J usage is TRBJ1-2; tentative D call: TRBD1 (6 bases). The germline V gene encodes CDR1 SGHRS and CDR2 YFSETQ. This CDR3 comprises 14 residues. Trimming stripped 3 bases from V and 7 bases from J, with 16 bases between.

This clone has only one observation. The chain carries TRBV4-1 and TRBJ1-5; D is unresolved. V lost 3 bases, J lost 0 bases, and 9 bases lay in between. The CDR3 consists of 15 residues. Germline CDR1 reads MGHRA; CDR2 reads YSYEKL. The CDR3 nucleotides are TGCGCCAGCAGCCAGATCGATAATAGCAATCAGCCCCAGCATTTT. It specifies CASSQIDNSNQPQHF.

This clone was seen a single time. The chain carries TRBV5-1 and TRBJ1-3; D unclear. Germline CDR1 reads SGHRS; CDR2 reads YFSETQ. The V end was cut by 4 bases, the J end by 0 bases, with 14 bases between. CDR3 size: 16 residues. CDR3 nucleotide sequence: TGCGCCAGCAGCCGAACTTTTTCACTCTCTGGAAACACCATATATTTT. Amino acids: CASSRTFSLSGNTIYF.

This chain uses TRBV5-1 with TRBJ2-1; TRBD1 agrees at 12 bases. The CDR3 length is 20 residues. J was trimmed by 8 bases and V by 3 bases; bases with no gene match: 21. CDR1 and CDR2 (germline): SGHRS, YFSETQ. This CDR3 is CASSWQGTGGSIISGYEQFF. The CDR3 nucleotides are TGCGCCAGCAGCTGGCAAGGGACAGGGGGCTCTATAATCTCGGGATATGAGCAGTTCTTC.

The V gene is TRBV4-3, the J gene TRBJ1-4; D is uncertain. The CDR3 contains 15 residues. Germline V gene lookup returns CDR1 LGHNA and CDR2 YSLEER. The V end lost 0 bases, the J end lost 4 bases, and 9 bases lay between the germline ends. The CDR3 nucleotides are TGCGCCAGCAGCCAAGACGGACGGAGTAATGAAAAACTGTTTTTT. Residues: CASSQDGRSNEKLFF.

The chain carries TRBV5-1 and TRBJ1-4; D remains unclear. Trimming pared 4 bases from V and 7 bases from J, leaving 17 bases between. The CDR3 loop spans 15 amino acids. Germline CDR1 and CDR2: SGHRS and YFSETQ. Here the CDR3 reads CASSLIGEGTEKLFF. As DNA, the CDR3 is TGCGCCAGCAGCCTAATCGGGGAGGGTACTGAAAAACTGTTTTTT.

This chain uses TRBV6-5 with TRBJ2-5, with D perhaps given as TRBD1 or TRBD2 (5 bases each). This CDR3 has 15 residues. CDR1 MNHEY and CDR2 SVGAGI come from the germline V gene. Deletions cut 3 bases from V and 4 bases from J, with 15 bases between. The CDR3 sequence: CASSYGDPRPETQYF. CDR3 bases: TGTGCCAGCAGTTATGGGGACCCGAGGCCAGAGACCCAGTACTTC.

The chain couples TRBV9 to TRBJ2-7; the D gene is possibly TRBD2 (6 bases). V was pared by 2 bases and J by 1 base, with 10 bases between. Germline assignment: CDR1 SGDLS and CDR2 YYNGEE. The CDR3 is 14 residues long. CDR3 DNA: TGTGCCAGCAGCGTGACTAGTCTATCCTACGAGCAGTACTTC. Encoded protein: CASSVTSLSYEQYF.

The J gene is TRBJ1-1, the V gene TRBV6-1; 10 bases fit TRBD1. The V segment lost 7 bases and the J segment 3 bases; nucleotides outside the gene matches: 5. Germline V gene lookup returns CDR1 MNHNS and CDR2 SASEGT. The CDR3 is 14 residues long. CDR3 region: CASTADRGDTEAFF. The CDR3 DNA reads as TGTGCCAGCACGGCGGACAGGGGGGACACTGAAGCTTTCTTT.

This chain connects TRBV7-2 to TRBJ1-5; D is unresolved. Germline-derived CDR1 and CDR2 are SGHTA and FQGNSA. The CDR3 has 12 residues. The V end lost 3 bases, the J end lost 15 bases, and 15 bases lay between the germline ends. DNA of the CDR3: TGTGCCAGCAGCTTTGGGAAACTCCCTCCGCATTTT. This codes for CASSFGKLPPHF.

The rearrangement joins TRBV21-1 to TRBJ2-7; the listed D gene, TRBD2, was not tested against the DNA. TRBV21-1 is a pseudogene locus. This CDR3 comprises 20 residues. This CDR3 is CASSKESLGTSGRRTYEQYF. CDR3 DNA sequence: TGTGCCAGCAGCAAAGAGAGCCTGGGGACTAGCGGGAGAAGGACCTACGAGCAGTACTTC.

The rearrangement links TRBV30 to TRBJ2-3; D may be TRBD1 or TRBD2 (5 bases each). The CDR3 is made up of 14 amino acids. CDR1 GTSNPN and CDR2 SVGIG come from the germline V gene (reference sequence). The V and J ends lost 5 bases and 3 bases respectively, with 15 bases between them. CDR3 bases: TGTGCCTGGCGGCGAGGGGCAATTACAGATACGCAGTATTTT. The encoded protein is CAWRRGAITDTQYF.

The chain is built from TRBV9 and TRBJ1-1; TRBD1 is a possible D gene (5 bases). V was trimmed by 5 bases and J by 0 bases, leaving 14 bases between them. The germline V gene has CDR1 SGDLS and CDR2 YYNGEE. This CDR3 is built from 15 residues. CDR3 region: CASSGQRGLNTEAFF. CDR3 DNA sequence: TGTGCCAGCAGTGGACAACGCGGGCTGAACACTGAAGCTTTCTTT.

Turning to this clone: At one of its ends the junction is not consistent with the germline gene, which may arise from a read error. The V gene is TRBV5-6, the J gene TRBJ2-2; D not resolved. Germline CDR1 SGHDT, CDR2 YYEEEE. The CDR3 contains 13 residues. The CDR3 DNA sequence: TGTGCCAGCAGCTTGGGGTACACGGGGGAGCTGTTTTTT. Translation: CASSLGYTGELFF. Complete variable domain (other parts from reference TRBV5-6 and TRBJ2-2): DAGVTQSPTHLIKTRGQQVTLRCSPKSGHDTVSWYQQALGQGPQFIFQYYEEEERQRGNFPDRFSGHQFPNYSSELNVNALLLGDSALYLCASSLGYTGELFFGEGSRLTVL.

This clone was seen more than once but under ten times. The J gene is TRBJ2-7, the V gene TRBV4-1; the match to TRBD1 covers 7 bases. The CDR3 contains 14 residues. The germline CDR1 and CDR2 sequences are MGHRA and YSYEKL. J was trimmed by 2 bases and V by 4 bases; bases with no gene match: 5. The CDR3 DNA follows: TGCGCCAGCAGCCCACGACAGGGTACCTACGAGCAGTACTTC. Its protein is CASSPRQGTYEQYF.

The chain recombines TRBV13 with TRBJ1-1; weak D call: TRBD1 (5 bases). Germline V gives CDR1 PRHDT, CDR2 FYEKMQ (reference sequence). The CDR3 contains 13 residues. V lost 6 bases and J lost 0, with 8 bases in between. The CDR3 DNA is TGTGCCAGCAGTAGACAGATGAACACTGAAGCTTTCTTT. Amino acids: CASSRQMNTEAFF.

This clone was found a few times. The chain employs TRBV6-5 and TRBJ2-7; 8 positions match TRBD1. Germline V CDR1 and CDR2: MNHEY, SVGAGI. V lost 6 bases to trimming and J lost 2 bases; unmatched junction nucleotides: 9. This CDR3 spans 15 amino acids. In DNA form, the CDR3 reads TGTGCCAGCAGCCCCGGGACAGGCCGAACCTACGAGCAGTACTTC. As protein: CASSPGTGRTYEQYF.

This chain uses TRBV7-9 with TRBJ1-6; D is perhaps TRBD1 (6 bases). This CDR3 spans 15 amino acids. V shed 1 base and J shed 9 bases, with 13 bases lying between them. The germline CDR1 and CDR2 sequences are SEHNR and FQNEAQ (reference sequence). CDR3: CASSLGGAEGSPLHF. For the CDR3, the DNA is TGTGCCAGCAGCTTAGGGGGGGCGGAAGGTTCACCCCTCCACTTT. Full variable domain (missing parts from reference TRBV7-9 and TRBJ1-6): DTGVSQNPRHKITKRGQNVTFRCDPISEHNRLYWYRQTLGQGPEFLTYFQNEAQLEKSRLLSDRFSAERPKGSFSTLEIQRTEQGDSAMYLCASSLGGAEGSPLHFGNGTRLTVT.